The rows below give T cell receptor beta chains drawn from one sample of a study of beta chain features in type 1 diabetes. Some clones are missing from TCRdb's copy, which holds only in-frame ones; the method was immunoSEQ multiplex PCR. The sample shows a few hundred thousand clones, about 15% of them seen only once. What was sequenced was naive CD4+ T cells from blood. The receptors originated from a woman aged 18-35 years in good health. CDR3s include the opening cysteine and the closing phenylalanine or tryptophan. The D gene is left open where the match is weak. Size is stated for part of the rows, as once, few or many counts, or as a class when the clone is expanded.

clone_size j_call d_call v_call cdr3_nt cdr3_aa
. TRBJ1-5 . TRBV29-1 TGCAGCGTTGACCCCGGGGGGCATCAGCCCCAGCATTTT CSVDPGGHQPQHF
. TRBJ2-3 TRBD2 TRBV4-3 TGCGCCAGCAGCCAAAACCCCAGGGAAGCGGGGGGCATGGGTACGCAGTATTTT CASSQNPREAGGMGTQYF
. TRBJ1-1 TRBD1 TRBV10-3 TGTGCCATCAGTGAGTCGGGGACAGGGGGCGGGGAGAAGAACACTGAAGCTTTCTTT CAISESGTGGGEKNTEAFF
few TRBJ1-2 . TRBV30 TGTGCCTGGAGTGTAACTGGGCTCCCCACCTTC CAWSVTGLPTF
. TRBJ2-1 TRBD2 TRBV5-1 TGCGCCAGCAGCTTGGGGGGGACTAAGTCAACTGAGCAGTTCTTC CASSLGGTKSTEQFF
. TRBJ2-7 . TRBV28 TGTGCCAGTCGGGGACTGCCCTCCTACGAGCAGTACTTC CASRGLPSYEQYF
. TRBJ2-3 TRBD2 TRBV13 TGTGCCAGCAGCTTCCCCGGGACTAGTAGAGATACGCAGTATTTT CASSFPGTSRDTQYF
. TRBJ2-1 TRBD2 TRBV19 TGTGCCAGTACGGGCGGGGGAGTGGGGTACAATGAGCAGTTCTTC CASTGGGVGYNEQFF
few TRBJ1-3 . TRBV23-1 TGCGCCAGCAGTCAAGCGGGGCCGACTGGAAACACCATATATTTT CASSQAGPTGNTIYF
few TRBJ2-1 . TRBV4-3 TGCGCCAGCAGCCAAGCCTTAATAGCCGTTCGGGATGAGCAGTTCTTC CASSQALIAVRDEQFF
. TRBJ2-5 TRBD2 TRBV15 TGTGCCACCGCTGTAGGACTAGACCAAGAGACCCAGTACTTC CATAVGLDQETQYF
. TRBJ1-1 TRBD1 TRBV28 TGTGCCAGCAGTTTTTCAGACAGGGACACTGAAGCTTTCTTT CASSFSDRDTEAFF
. TRBJ1-5 TRBD1 TRBV5-1 TGCGCCAGCAGCTCGGGACCGGGACAGGACTATCAGCCCCAGCATTTT CASSSGPGQDYQPQHF
few TRBJ1-1 . TRBV27 TGTGCCTCCCAGGGGTACACTGAAGCTTTCTTT CASQGYTEAFF
. TRBJ1-4 TRBD1 TRBV7-2 TGTGCCAGCAGCCCCGGACAGGGTAGAGAAAAACTGTTTTTT CASSPGQGREKLFF
. TRBJ1-1 . TRBV2 TGTGCCAGCAGTAAAACAGGGACGGGCACTGAAGCTTTCTTT CASSKTGTGTEAFF
. TRBJ2-1 TRBD2 TRBV28 TGTGCCAGCAGTCCCTATAGCGGGAGTTACAATGAGCAGTTCTTC CASSPYSGSYNEQFF
few TRBJ2-7 . TRBV11-2 TGTGCCAGCAGCTCAACCTACGAGCAGTACTTC CASSSTYEQYF
. TRBJ2-1 TRBD2 TRBV7-9 TGTGCCAGCAGCTTCGGGACTAGCGGGAAGTACAATGAGCAGTTCTTC CASSFGTSGKYNEQFF
. TRBJ2-2 . TRBV19 TGTGCCAGTAGTGCACTTGCGAACACCGGGGAGCTGTTTTTT CASSALANTGELFF
. TRBJ2-5 TRBD1 TRBV7-9 TGTGCCAGCAGCCTACAGGGGATGCGAGAGACCCAGTACTTC CASSLQGMRETQYF
few TRBJ2-5 . TRBV20-1 TGCAGTGCGAACAGACGAGAGACCCAGTACTTC CSANRRETQYF
. TRBJ2-7 . TRBV18 TGTGCCAGCTCACCAGAATACAGTTCCTACGAGCAGTACTTC CASSPEYSSYEQYF
. TRBJ1-1 . TRBV30 TGTGCCTGGAGTGTCGGCGGGTTGAACACTGAAGCTTTCTTT CAWSVGGLNTEAFF